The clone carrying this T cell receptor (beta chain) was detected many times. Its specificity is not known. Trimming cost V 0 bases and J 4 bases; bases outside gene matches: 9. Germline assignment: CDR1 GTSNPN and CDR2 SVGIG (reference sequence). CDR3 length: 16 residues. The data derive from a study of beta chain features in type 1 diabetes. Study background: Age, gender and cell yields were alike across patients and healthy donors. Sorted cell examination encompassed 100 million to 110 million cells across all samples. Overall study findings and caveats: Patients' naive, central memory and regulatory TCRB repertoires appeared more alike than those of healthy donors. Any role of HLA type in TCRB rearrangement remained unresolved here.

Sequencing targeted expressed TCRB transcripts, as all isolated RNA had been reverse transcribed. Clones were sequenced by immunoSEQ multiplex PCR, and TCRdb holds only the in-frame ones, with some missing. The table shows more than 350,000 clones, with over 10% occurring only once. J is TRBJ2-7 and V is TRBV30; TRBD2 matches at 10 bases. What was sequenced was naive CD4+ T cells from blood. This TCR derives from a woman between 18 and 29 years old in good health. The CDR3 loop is CAWSVLSLAGAYEQYF. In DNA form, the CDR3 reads TGTGCCTGGAGTGTACTTAGCCTAGCGGGAGCTTACGAGCAGTACTTC.